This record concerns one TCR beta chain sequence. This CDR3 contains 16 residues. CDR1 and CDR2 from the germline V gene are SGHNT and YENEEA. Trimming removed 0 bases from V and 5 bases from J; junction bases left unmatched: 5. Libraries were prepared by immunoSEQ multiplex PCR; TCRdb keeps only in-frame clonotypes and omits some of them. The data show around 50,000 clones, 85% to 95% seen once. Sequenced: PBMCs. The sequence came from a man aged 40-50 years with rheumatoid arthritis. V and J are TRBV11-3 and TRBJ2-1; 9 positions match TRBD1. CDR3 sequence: CASSLEGQGGNNEQFF. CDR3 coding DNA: TGTGCCAGCAGCTTAGAGGGACAGGGAGGTAACAATGAGCAGTTCTTC.